This passage covers 28 T cell receptor beta chains from one sample sequenced in a study of CD8 T cells in ankylosing spondylitis. MiXCR, run by TCRdb on the 5' RACE reads, gives a single entry per CDR3 protein. In the table there are over 200,000 distinct CDR3 sequences, roughly a tenth of which are singletons. The sample comprised blood, either unsorted or a sorted T cell fraction (not recorded which). Every receptor here comes from a male donor with ankylosing spondylitis or in good health (not recorded which).

This clonotype was counted ten times or more. The rearrangement uses TRBV29-1 and TRBJ2-1, with D maybe TRBD2 (5 bases). The V end was cut by 7 bases, the J end by 9 bases, with 22 bases between. The CDR3 consists of 14 residues. CDR1 and CDR2 (germline): SQVTM, ANQGSEA. The CDR3 sequence is CSAESGFLPGEQFF. The CDR3 bases are TGCAGCGCCGAATCGGGGTTCCTCCCCGGTGAGCAGTTCTTC.

This clonotype was detected ten times or more. V and J are TRBV2 and TRBJ1-2; perhaps TRBD1 as D (5 bases). The CDR3 runs 15 residues. The V gene's germline CDR1 is SNHLY and CDR2 FYNNEI. V lost 7 bases and J lost 4, with 19 bases in between. The CDR3 DNA reads as TGTGCCAGCAACCCGGGGACTCCGATTCCCTATGGCTACACCTTC. Translating it yields CASNPGTPIPYGYTF. Filled out from reference TRBV2 and TRBJ1-2, the complete variable domain reads EPEVTQTPSHQVTQMGQEVILRCVPISNHLYFYWYRQILGQKVEFLVSFYNNEISEKSEIFDDQFSVERPDGSNFTLKIRSTKLEDSAMYFCASNPGTPIPYGYTFGSGTRLTVV.

This clonotype showed up many times. V and J are TRBV5-1 and TRBJ1-2; D is possibly TRBD1 (5 bases). This CDR3 spans 13 amino acids. V lost 2 bases, J lost 8 bases, and 13 bases lay in between. The germline gives CDR1 SGHRS, CDR2 YFSETQ. CDR3: CASSLEGDGGYTF. The DNA of the CDR3 is TGCGCCAGCAGCTTAGAAGGGGATGGAGGCTACACCTTC.

This clonotype came up many times. The chain carries TRBV20-1 and TRBJ2-3, with D tentatively TRBD2 (7 bases). The CDR3 length is 15 residues. The ends were cut back, 3 bases at V and 0 bases at J, with 13 bases in the middle. Germline V gene sequence: CDR1 DFQATT, CDR2 SNEGSKA (reference sequence). The CDR3 sequence: CSARVGGASTDTQYF. The CDR3 DNA reads as TGCAGTGCTAGGGTTGGGGGGGCTAGCACAGATACGCAGTATTTT.

Many counts were recorded for this clonotype. The chain has TRBV6-1 and TRBJ1-2, with a possible D match to TRBD1 (6 bases). Deletions cut 3 bases from V and 4 bases from J, with 6 bases between. The CDR3 runs 12 residues. Germline assignment: CDR1 MNHNS and CDR2 SASEGT. The CDR3 DNA sequence: TGTGCCAGCAGTGAGACAGGCTATGGCTACACCTTC. This codes for CASSETGYGYTF.

This clonotype was seen at least ten times. The chain links TRBV7-2 to TRBJ1-1; D remains ambiguous. The V end was cut by 1 base, the J end by 4 bases, with 7 bases between. Germline-derived CDR1 and CDR2 are SGHTA and FQGNSA. The CDR3 is made up of 13 amino acids. CDR3 in DNA: TGTGCCAGCAGCTTAGGATCCTCCACTGAAGCTTTCTTT. This encodes CASSLGSSTEAFF.

This clonotype was detected ten times or more. This chain uses TRBV27 with TRBJ1-6; D may be TRBD1 (5 bases). CDR3 size: 15 residues. Germline V gene lookup returns CDR1 MNHEY and CDR2 SMNVEV (reference sequence). V was trimmed by 4 bases and J by 10 bases, leaving 17 bases between them. CDR3: CASSWEAGRTSPLHF. The CDR3 DNA is TGTGCCAGCAGTTGGGAGGCAGGGAGAACCTCACCCCTCCACTTT.

The V and J genes are TRBV27 and TRBJ1-1; tentatively, D is TRBD1 (5 bases). The germline V gene has CDR1 MNHEY and CDR2 SMNVEV (reference sequence). The CDR3 has 14 amino acids. V lost 1 base to trimming and J lost 1 base, with 7 bases between them. The DNA for the CDR3 is TGTGCCAGCAGTTTATGGGGACGGAACACTGAAGCTTTCTTT. Protein: CASSLWGRNTEAFF.

As to this clonotype: A clone one base away is much larger, so this may be a read error. Given the absence of the conserved phenylalanine or tryptophan at the CDR3 end, a read error is likely. The chain links TRBV7-8 to TRBJ2-7, with 10 bases fitting TRBD2. The CDR3 has 17 amino acids. Germline assignment: CDR1 SGHVS and CDR2 FQNEAQ. After removal of 1 base from V and 3 bases from J, the junction contained 9 bases not matched to a gene. CDR3 sequence: CASSLGVASGGGYEQYL. The DNA for the CDR3 is TGTGCCAGCAGCTTAGGGGTCGCTAGCGGGGGTGGCTACGAGCAGTACCTC.

The sample holds many counts of this clonotype. The V call is TRBV20-1, the J call TRBJ2-1, with D possibly being TRBD1 (6 bases). Germline values: CDR1 DFQATT, CDR2 SNEGSKA (reference sequence). CDR3 length: 15 amino acids. V was cut by 0 bases and J by 3 bases, with 12 bases left in between. The CDR3 protein is CSARENRALYNEQFF. Here the CDR3 DNA reads TGCAGTGCTAGAGAAAACAGGGCGCTCTACAATGAGCAGTTCTTC.

This clonotype appeared many times. This chain uses TRBV3-1 with TRBJ1-6; perhaps TRBD1 as D (5 bases). This CDR3 contains 13 residues. Germline V gene lookup returns CDR1 LGHDT and CDR2 YNNKEL (reference sequence). V shed 1 base and J shed 14 bases, with 12 bases lying between them. The CDR3, as DNA: TGTGCCAGCAGCCAAGCAGGGCGCAACTCCCTCCACTTT. The encoded protein is CASSQAGRNSLHF.

In its sample, this clonotype was seen many times. The rearrangement uses TRBV12-3 or TRBV12-4 and TRBJ1-2, with TRBD1 matching 8 bases. V dropped 3 bases and J dropped 3; count of bases not matched to a gene: 12. The CDR3 runs 17 residues. CDR3 sequence reads: CASSLGDRGSGYYGYTF. The DNA of the CDR3 is TGTGCCAGCAGTTTGGGAGACAGGGGATCGGGGTACTATGGCTACACCTTC.

This clonotype was counted ten times or more. This chain uses TRBV24-1 with TRBJ2-1; D is tentatively TRBD1 or TRBD2 (5 bases each). Trimming cost V 0 bases and J 6 bases, with 14 bases left between them. CDR1 and CDR2 (germline): KGHDR, SFDVKD. The CDR3 extends over 16 amino acids. The CDR3 reads CATSDLTFGGTNEQFF. Written as DNA, the CDR3 is TGTGCCACCAGTGATTTGACGTTTGGGGGAACCAATGAGCAGTTCTTC.

This clonotype was detected ten times or more. DNA for the CDR3: TGTGCCAGCAGGATTAGAGAGGCCAAAAACATTCAGTACTTC. Amino acid sequence: CASRIREAKNIQYF. The genes are TRBV2 and TRBJ2-4; D not certain. V lost 6 bases to trimming and J lost 1 base, with 10 bases between them. This CDR3 is 14 amino acids long. CDR1 SNHLY and CDR2 FYNNEI come from the germline V gene.

This clonotype came up many times. V usage is TRBV24-1 and J usage is TRBJ2-1; 7 positions match TRBD1. CDR1 is KGHDR and CDR2 is SFDVKD in the germline V gene. V dropped 9 bases and J dropped 6; count of bases not matched to a gene: 7. The CDR3 extends over 13 amino acids. CDR3 region: CATCRSGGNEQFF. The CDR3 nucleotides read TGTGCCACCTGCCGGTCAGGGGGCAATGAGCAGTTCTTC.

This clonotype occurred many times. This chain uses TRBV10-3 with TRBJ2-3; possibly TRBD1 for D (5 bases). The CDR3 loop spans 16 amino acids. Germline CDR1 reads ENHRY; CDR2 reads SYGVKD. V was trimmed by 0 bases and J by 0 bases, leaving 10 bases between them. The CDR3 here is CAISESNRGSTDTQYF. CDR3 DNA sequence: TGTGCCATCAGTGAGTCGAATAGGGGTAGCACAGATACGCAGTATTTT.

This clonotype was seen repeatedly, ten times or more. This chain links TRBV5-1 with TRBJ1-2; a possible D gene is TRBD1 (5 bases). This CDR3 has 14 amino acids. Deletions cut 2 bases from V and 0 bases from J, with 8 bases between. Germline V lookup: CDR1 SGHRS, CDR2 YFSETQ. CDR3 coding DNA: TGCGCCAGCAGCTTTTCGACAGCTAACTATGGCTACACCTTC. It translates to CASSFSTANYGYTF. The full variable domain, with the rest looked up from reference TRBV5-1 and TRBJ1-2, is KAGVTQTPRYLIKTRGQQVTLSCSPISGHRSVSWYQQTPGQGLQFLFEYFSETQRNKGNFPGRFSGRQFSNSRSEMNVSTLELGDSALYLCASSFSTANYGYTFGSGTRLTVV.

This clonotype was seen repeatedly, ten times or more. A junction end diverges from the germline sequence, so it may reflect a read error. This sequence joins TRBV7-7 and TRBJ2-1; 10 bases fit TRBD2. Germline CDR1 and CDR2: SSHAT and FNYEAQ (reference sequence). The CDR3 is 15 amino acids. CDR3: CASSLTAGGRGEQFF. The CDR3 DNA reads as TGTGCTAGCAGCCTCACAGCGGGGGGGCGCGGTGAGCAGTTCTTC.

This clonotype was observed at least ten times. V is TRBV5-1 and J is TRBJ2-2; TRBD1 or TRBD2 may be the D gene (5 bases each). Germline-derived CDR1 and CDR2 are SGHRS and YFSETQ. The CDR3 has 16 residues. The V gene lost 5 bases and the J gene lost 0 bases, with 14 bases spanning the gap. CDR3 bases: TGCGCCAGCAGTTCCCTGGGACGGGCGAACACCGGGGAGCTGTTTTTT. Translated, it gives CASSSLGRANTGELFF. Combining the CDR3 with reference TRBV5-1 and TRBJ2-2 gives the whole variable domain KAGVTQTPRYLIKTRGQQVTLSCSPISGHRSVSWYQQTPGQGLQFLFEYFSETQRNKGNFPGRFSGRQFSNSRSEMNVSTLELGDSALYLCASSSLGRANTGELFFGEGSRLTVL.

This chain uses TRBV6-6 with TRBJ2-5; the D is unclear. The germline V gene encodes CDR1 MNHNY and CDR2 SVGAGI (reference sequence). V dropped 4 bases and J dropped 5 bases, with 11 bases sitting between them. This CDR3 has 13 amino acids. The CDR3 here is CASSSIDGETQYF. CDR3 sequence (DNA): TGTGCCAGCAGTTCTATTGACGGGGAGACCCAGTACTTC.

As for this clonotype: The conserved closing phenylalanine or tryptophan is absent in this CDR3, likely reflecting a read error. The genes are TRBV12-3 or TRBV12-4 and TRBJ2-7; TRBD2 agrees at 11 bases. The CDR3 loop spans 18 amino acids. V trimming: 5 bases; J trimming: 3 bases; junction bases outside the gene matches: 15. CDR3 residues: CASSLRTSGQSLDYEQYL. CDR3 sequence (DNA): TGTGCCAGCAGTCTCCGGACTAGCGGGCAATCACTCGACTACGAGCAGTACCTC.

This clonotype was observed a handful of times. The V and J genes are TRBV20-1 and TRBJ2-1; tentatively, D is TRBD2 (7 bases). The CDR3 is 13 residues long. Trimming pared 5 bases from V and 10 bases from J, leaving 18 bases between. Germline-derived CDR1 and CDR2 are DFQATT and SNEGSKA (reference sequence). The CDR3 sequence: CSAQKGGVREQFF. CDR3 sequence (DNA): TGCAGTGCTCAAAAGGGGGGGGTCCGGGAGCAGTTCTTC.

This clonotype showed up many times. The chain uses TRBV29-1 and TRBJ1-1, with 7 bases aligning to TRBD1. V trimming: 7 bases; J trimming: 4 bases; junction bases outside the gene matches: 3. Looked up from germline, CDR1 is SQVTM and CDR2 is ANQGSEA. This CDR3 region has 11 residues. For the CDR3, the DNA is TGCAGCGGGGCAGGGGGCACTGAAGCTTTCTTT. Its translation: CSGAGGTEAFF.

This clonotype was seen ten or more times. The gene calls are TRBV20-1 and TRBJ2-5; D is unclear. With 2 bases removed from V and 4 bases from J, the gap between germline ends came to 5 bases. The CDR3 length is 11 residues. The germline V gene has CDR1 DFQATT and CDR2 SNEGSKA (reference sequence). In DNA form, the CDR3 reads TGCAGTGCTAGATTTCTAGAGACCCAGTACTTC. Residues: CSARFLETQYF.

This rearrangement joins TRBV5-1 to TRBJ1-4; 8 positions agree with TRBD1. CDR1 and CDR2 from the germline V gene are SGHRS and YFSETQ. The CDR3 loop spans 15 amino acids. V dropped 4 bases and J dropped 6; count of bases not matched to a gene: 8. The DNA of the CDR3 is TGCGCCAGCAGCACCTCGACAGGGGTGGATGAAAAACTGTTTTTT. It translates to CASSTSTGVDEKLFF.

A single count supports this clonotype. The rearrangement uses TRBV24-1 and TRBJ2-1; 7 bases are shared with TRBD1. The germline gives CDR1 KGHDR, CDR2 SFDVKD. The V and J ends lost 6 bases and 4 bases, in that order; junction bases with no gene match: 5. There are 14 residues in the CDR3. The DNA for the CDR3 is TGTGCCACCAGTAAGGGACAGACTTACAATGAGCAGTTCTTC. This gives the protein CATSKGQTYNEQFF.

This clonotype occurred a few times. The gene calls are TRBV27 and TRBJ2-5; D might be TRBD2 (5 bases). V was cut by 7 bases and J by 3 bases, with 12 bases left in between. Germline loops: CDR1 MNHEY, CDR2 SMNVEV (reference sequence). The CDR3 sequence is 13 residues long. This CDR3 reads CASTSDGEETQYF. In DNA, the CDR3 is TGTGCCAGCACCTCGGACGGGGAAGAGACCCAGTACTTC.

The rearrangement uses TRBV5-6 and TRBJ1-1; no firm D call. V was cut by 4 bases and J by 8 bases, with 21 bases left in between. Germline CDR1 SGHDT, CDR2 YYEEEE. This CDR3 spans 15 amino acids. CDR3 nucleotide sequence: TGTGCCAGCAGCCGACAAGGTGGAGCGAAGGAAGAAGCTTTCTTT. Translated, it gives CASSRQGGAKEEAFF. Combining the CDR3 with reference TRBV5-6 and TRBJ1-1 gives the whole variable domain DAGVTQSPTHLIKTRGQQVTLRCSPKSGHDTVSWYQQALGQGPQFIFQYYEEEERQRGNFPDRFSGHQFPNYSSELNVNALLLGDSALYLCASSRQGGAKEEAFFGQGTRLTVV.